This T cell receptor (beta chain) was sequenced in a study of blood T cell repertoires in COVID-19 (dated by TCRdb to about 2020). Background on the whole study: The collaborator samples originated in the United States, Italy and Spain and spanned the acute and convalescent phases of COVID-19. The material from the prospective study consisted of cDNA or gDNA derived from T cells, B-cell-depleted T cells, or PBMCs. Deeply sampled blood TCRbeta repertoires from subjects exposed to, actively infected with, or recovered from COVID-19 were included in the dataset. The repertoires were made available in a free public database intended to serve as a resource for research on the immune response to SARS-CoV-2. The samples were drawn from the first 160 participants of the ongoing ImmuneRACE study and from 950 to 1,500 subjects provided by 6 global collaborators. The sample metadata nearly always contained a de-identified subject ID, COVID-19 status, age in years and sex. Where available, HLA class I and class II types were obtained from metadata supplied by the sample provider rather than from assay-based typing. What the research found in general, with its limitations: The amount of clinical and demographic metadata varied by source and participant and was provided uncurated.

A word on this clone: The target of this receptor is not known. There are no base qualities to consult, and no much larger clone falls within one base.

The immunoSEQ Assay, a bias-controlled multiplex PCR, was used to amplify TCRbeta CDR3 regions from genomic DNA. As for the authors' bioinformatics: The number of nucleated cells in each sample was estimated from the amplification of reference gene primers within the assay. Sequence reads were collapsed and filtered to measure the absolute abundance of every unique TCRbeta CDR3 rearrangement. For each sample, productive Simpson clonality was calculated as the square root of Simpson's diversity index over productive rearrangements. TCRdb obtained this table from immuneACCESS and retained in-frame rearrangements with V and J assigned. These tables miss some clones; where compared with another copy, unresolved V genes account for less than half of the shortfall, and the remainder is unexplained. V and J calls and clone size are copied from that table; D and trimming were computed from the DNA. This sample comprises roughly 260,000 clones, 88% of them detected only once. Clones ranked in the top ten supply around 11% of the sample.

One collaborating source in Seattle enrolled patients while the patients were actively infected and followed the patients over time throughout the course of disease. Whole blood was collected in K2EDTA tubes by collaborating institutions according to the institutions' own protocols. For TCRbeta analysis, collaborator samples were shipped as frozen whole blood, as isolated PBMCs, or as DNA extracted from either sample type. Unmatched junction bases come to 8, with V trimmed by 3 bases and J by 6 bases. The cysteine opens and the phenylalanine closes a CDR3 of 17 amino acids. Of the read, only the CDR3 DNA is kept; its 51 bases are in frame from base 1. In the germline V gene, CDR1 corresponds to SGHRS and CDR2 to YFSETQ.

The sample was peripheral blood. The origin of this receptor is a young woman with COVID-19, enrolled during active disease. The chain is assembled from TRBV5-1 and TRBJ2-2, and 13 junction bases match TRBD2. The CDR3 region has the sequence CASSSFTSGRASGELFF. In nucleotide form, the sequence is TGCGCCAGCAGCTCTTTCACTAGCGGGAGGGCTTCCGGGGAGCTGTTTTTT.